These T cell receptor beta chains were read from a single sample in a study of cytotoxic CD8 clonotypes in ibrutinib-treated CLL. The method was immunoSEQ multiplex PCR; TCRdb's version includes in-frame clones alone and lacks a portion of them. The sample shows about 140,000 clones, 77% of them seen only once. The input for sequencing was PBMCs, taken after 12 months of ibrutinib treatment. The source is a human donor with chronic lymphocytic leukemia. CDR3s include the opening cysteine and the closing phenylalanine or tryptophan. A D gene is named only where the DNA matches it firmly. A row's size may be missing; if present it is once, few, many or a size class.

v_gene: TRBV19
j_gene: TRBJ1-5
d_gene: TRBD1
abundance: NA
CDR3aa: CASSISLYRGDQPQHF
CDR3nt: TGTGCCAGTAGTATAAGTTTGTACAGGGGGGATCAGCCCCAGCATTTT

v_gene: TRBV2
j_gene: TRBJ2-7
d_gene: TRBD1
abundance: few
CDR3aa: CASKQGQMYEQYF
CDR3nt: TGTGCCAGCAAACAGGGGCAGATGTACGAGCAGTACTTC

v_gene: TRBV13
j_gene: TRBJ2-7
d_gene: TRBD2
abundance: NA
CDR3aa: CASSSRTSWYEQYF
CDR3nt: TGTGCCAGCAGCTCCCGGACTAGCTGGTACGAGCAGTACTTC

v_gene: TRBV25-1
j_gene: TRBJ1-1
d_gene: NA
abundance: NA
CDR3aa: CASSAPGVNTEAFF
CDR3nt: TGTGCCAGCAGTGCTCCGGGGGTGAACACTGAAGCTTTCTTT

v_gene: TRBV27
j_gene: TRBJ2-1
d_gene: NA
abundance: NA
CDR3aa: CASSWGNEQFF
CDR3nt: TGTGCCAGCAGTTGGGGGAATGAGCAGTTCTTC

v_gene: TRBV7-2
j_gene: TRBJ1-3
d_gene: TRBD1
abundance: NA
CDR3aa: CASSLVGTGSHSGNTIYF
CDR3nt: TGTGCCAGCAGCTTAGTGGGGACAGGGAGTCACTCTGGAAACACCATATATTTT

v_gene: TRBV6-4
j_gene: TRBJ2-1
d_gene: NA
abundance: few
CDR3aa: CASSKELNNEQFF
CDR3nt: TGTGCCAGCAGTAAGGAACTCAACAATGAGCAGTTCTTC

v_gene: TRBV28
j_gene: TRBJ2-7
d_gene: TRBD1
abundance: NA
CDR3aa: CASSSLPGQGSFLSVYEQYF
CDR3nt: TGTGCCAGCAGTTCTCTACCGGGACAGGGTTCTTTTCTTAGCGTCTACGAGCAGTACTTC

v_gene: TRBV5-1
j_gene: TRBJ2-1
d_gene: TRBD2
abundance: NA
CDR3aa: CASANSGGAGDEQFF
CDR3nt: TGCGCCAGCGCTAATAGCGGGGGGGCCGGTGATGAGCAGTTCTTC

v_gene: TRBV18
j_gene: TRBJ2-6
d_gene: NA
abundance: NA
CDR3aa: CASSPKEGLLSGANVLTF
CDR3nt: TGTGCCAGCTCACCTAAGGAGGGACTCCTCTCTGGGGCCAACGTCCTGACTTTC

v_gene: TRBV7-9
j_gene: TRBJ1-1
d_gene: NA
abundance: once
CDR3aa: CASSSQGNTEAFF
CDR3nt: TGTGCCAGCAGCTCCCAGGGAAACACTGAAGCTTTCTTT

v_gene: TRBV2
j_gene: TRBJ2-2
d_gene: NA
abundance: NA
CDR3aa: CASRSGLNGELFF
CDR3nt: TGTGCCAGCAGGTCAGGGTTGAACGGGGAGCTGTTTTTT

v_gene: TRBV19
j_gene: TRBJ2-7
d_gene: NA
abundance: NA
CDR3aa: CASSIDRGRAGEQYF
CDR3nt: TGTGCCAGTAGTATAGATCGGGGCAGGGCGGGCGAGCAGTACTTC

v_gene: TRBV7-7
j_gene: TRBJ2-5
d_gene: TRBD2
abundance: NA
CDR3aa: CASSLGTRTQETQYF
CDR3nt: TGTGCTAGCAGCTTGGGGACTAGGACCCAAGAGACCCAGTACTTC

v_gene: TRBV27
j_gene: TRBJ1-3
d_gene: NA
abundance: NA
CDR3aa: CASREYSGNTIYF
CDR3nt: TGTGCCAGCAGAGAATACTCTGGAAACACCATATATTTT

v_gene: TRBV18
j_gene: TRBJ2-3
d_gene: NA
abundance: NA
CDR3aa: CASSPLRGDTQYF
CDR3nt: TGTGCCAGCTCACCCCTACGGGGGGATACGCAGTATTTT

v_gene: TRBV23-1
j_gene: TRBJ1-2
d_gene: NA
abundance: NA
CDR3aa: CASSQFRAPTGLSYGYTF
CDR3nt: TGCGCCAGCAGTCAATTCCGAGCTCCAACAGGGTTAAGCTATGGCTACACCTTC

v_gene: TRBV6-4
j_gene: TRBJ2-3
d_gene: TRBD2
abundance: NA
CDR3aa: CASGGEGWGTDTQYF
CDR3nt: TGTGCCAGCGGAGGGGAGGGGTGGGGCACAGATACGCAGTATTTT

v_gene: TRBV30
j_gene: TRBJ2-7
d_gene: NA
abundance: NA
CDR3aa: CAWTPWTVNYEQYF
CDR3nt: TGTGCCTGGACCCCATGGACCGTGAACTACGAGCAGTACTTC

v_gene: TRBV5-6
j_gene: TRBJ2-3
d_gene: TRBD1
abundance: NA
CDR3aa: CASSQDRGGTDTQYF
CDR3nt: TGTGCCAGCAGCCAGGACAGGGGAGGCACAGATACGCAGTATTTT

v_gene: TRBV5-1
j_gene: TRBJ1-4
d_gene: NA
abundance: few
CDR3aa: CASSLGGGNEKLFF
CDR3nt: TGCGCCAGCAGCTTGGGAGGGGGAAATGAAAAACTGTTTTTT

v_gene: TRBV7-2
j_gene: TRBJ1-1
d_gene: NA
abundance: NA
CDR3aa: CASSEQGINTEAFF
CDR3nt: TGTGCCAGCAGCGAACAGGGTATTAACACTGAAGCTTTCTTT

v_gene: TRBV2
j_gene: TRBJ2-7
d_gene: TRBD1
abundance: NA
CDR3aa: CASSGDRYEQYF
CDR3nt: TGTGCCAGCAGTGGGGACAGGTACGAGCAGTACTTC

v_gene: TRBV11-2
j_gene: TRBJ2-3
d_gene: NA
abundance: NA
CDR3aa: CASSRDQLADTQYF
CDR3nt: TGTGCCAGCAGCCGAGATCAGTTGGCAGATACGCAGTATTTT

v_gene: TRBV6-4
j_gene: TRBJ2-3
d_gene: NA
abundance: few
CDR3aa: CASSGTASTDTQYF
CDR3nt: TGTGCCAGCAGTGGGACAGCTAGCACAGATACGCAGTATTTT